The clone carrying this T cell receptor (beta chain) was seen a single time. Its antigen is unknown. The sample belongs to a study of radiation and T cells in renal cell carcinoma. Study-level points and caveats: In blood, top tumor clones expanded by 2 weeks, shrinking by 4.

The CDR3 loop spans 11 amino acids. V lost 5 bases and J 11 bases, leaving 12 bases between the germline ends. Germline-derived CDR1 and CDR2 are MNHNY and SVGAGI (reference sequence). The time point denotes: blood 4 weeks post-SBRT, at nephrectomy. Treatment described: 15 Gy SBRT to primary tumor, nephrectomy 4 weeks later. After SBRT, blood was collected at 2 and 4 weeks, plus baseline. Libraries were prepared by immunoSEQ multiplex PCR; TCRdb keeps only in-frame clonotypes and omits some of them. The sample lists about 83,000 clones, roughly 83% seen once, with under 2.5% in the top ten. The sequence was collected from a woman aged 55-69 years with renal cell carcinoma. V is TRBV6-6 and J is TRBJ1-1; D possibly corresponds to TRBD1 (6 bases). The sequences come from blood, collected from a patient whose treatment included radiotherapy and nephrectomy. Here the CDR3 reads CASSRDNTAFF. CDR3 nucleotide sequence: TGTGCCAGCAGTAGGGACAATACCGCTTTCTTT.